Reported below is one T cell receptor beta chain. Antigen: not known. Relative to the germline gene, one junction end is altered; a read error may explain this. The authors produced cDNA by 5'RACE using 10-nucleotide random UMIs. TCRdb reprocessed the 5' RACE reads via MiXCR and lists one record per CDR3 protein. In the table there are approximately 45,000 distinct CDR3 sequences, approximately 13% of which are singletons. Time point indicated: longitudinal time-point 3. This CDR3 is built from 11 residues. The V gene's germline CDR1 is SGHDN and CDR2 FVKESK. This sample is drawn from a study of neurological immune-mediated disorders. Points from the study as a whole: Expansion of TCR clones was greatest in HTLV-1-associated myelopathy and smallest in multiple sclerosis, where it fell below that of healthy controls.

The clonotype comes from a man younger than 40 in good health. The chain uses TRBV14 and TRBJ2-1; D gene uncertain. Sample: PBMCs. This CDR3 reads CASSSNNERFF. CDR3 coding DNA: TGTGCCAGCAGCTCAAACAATGAGCGGTTCTTC. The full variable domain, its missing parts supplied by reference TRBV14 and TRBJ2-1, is EAGVTQFPSHSVIEKGQTVTLRCDPISGHDNLYWYRRVMGKEIKFLLHFVKESKQDESGMPNNRFLAERTGGTYSTLKVQPAELEDSGVYFCASSSNNERFFGPGTRLTVL.